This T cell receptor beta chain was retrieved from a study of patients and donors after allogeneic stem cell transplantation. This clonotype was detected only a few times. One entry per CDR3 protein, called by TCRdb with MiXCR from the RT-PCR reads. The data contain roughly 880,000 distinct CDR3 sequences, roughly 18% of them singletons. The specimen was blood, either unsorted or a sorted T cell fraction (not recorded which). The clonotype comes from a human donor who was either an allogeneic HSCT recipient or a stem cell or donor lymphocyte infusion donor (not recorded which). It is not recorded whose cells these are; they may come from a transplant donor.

The CDR3 sequence is CASSSVTGTESYEQYF. The CDR3 DNA sequence: TGTGCCAGCAGCTCCGTAACCGGGACTGAATCCTACGAGCAGTACTTC. The V gene is TRBV13, the J gene TRBJ2-7, with D possibly TRBD2 on 6 matching bases. V was trimmed by 4 bases and J by 1 base, leaving 17 bases between them. From germline, CDR1 is PRHDT and CDR2 FYEKMQ (reference sequence). CDR3 length: 16 residues.